The sequence of this TCR beta chain was determined in a study of shared clonotypes between healthy human individuals. As for the study in general: CD4 naive cells filled three plates per donor, CD4 memory three, CD8 naive two and CD8 memory one. Study findings and constraints: The sharing of 4.5% to 5% of naive CD4 clonotypes was seen across a few donors.

As concerns this clone: Antigen specificity is unknown.

V lost 3 bases to trimming and J lost 12 bases, with 11 bases between them. CDR3 length: 10 amino acids. Germline CDR1 is DFQATT and CDR2 is SNEGSKA (reference sequence). Naivety among CD8 cells was defined by CD45RO negativity and positive CCR7 selection, thereby excluding terminally differentiated effector memory CD45RA+ cells. All donors were healthy HIV-negative adults lacking recent acute infections or vaccinations. In the authors' methods: Junction-only immunoSEQ sequences carried no quality scores, so filtering differed. Data came from immunoSEQ multiplex PCR; TCRdb stores just in-frame clones and leaves some out. V and J calls and clone size are those listed in that table; D and trimming were worked out from the DNA. Of around 650,000 clones listed, 96% are singletons.

This clonotype originated in a woman aged 30 to 39 in good health. Sequencing was performed on naive CD8+ T cells sorted from blood. V and J are TRBV20-1 and TRBJ1-2, with D hard to call. CDR3 sequence (DNA): TGCAGTGCTAGGGCGGGTACGGACACCTTC. Translation: CSARAGTDTF.